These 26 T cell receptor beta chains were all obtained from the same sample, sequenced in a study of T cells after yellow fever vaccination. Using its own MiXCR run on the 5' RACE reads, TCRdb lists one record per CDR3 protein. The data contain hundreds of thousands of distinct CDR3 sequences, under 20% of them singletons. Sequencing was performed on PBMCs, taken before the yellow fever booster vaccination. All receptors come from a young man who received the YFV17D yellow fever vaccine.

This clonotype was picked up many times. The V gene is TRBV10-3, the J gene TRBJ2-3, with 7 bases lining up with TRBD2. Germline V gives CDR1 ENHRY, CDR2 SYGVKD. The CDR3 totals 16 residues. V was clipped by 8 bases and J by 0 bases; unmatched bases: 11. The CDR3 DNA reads TGTGCCATCTCCCCGGCGGGGGTCAGAAGCACAGATACGCAGTATTTT. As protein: CAISPAGVRSTDTQYF.

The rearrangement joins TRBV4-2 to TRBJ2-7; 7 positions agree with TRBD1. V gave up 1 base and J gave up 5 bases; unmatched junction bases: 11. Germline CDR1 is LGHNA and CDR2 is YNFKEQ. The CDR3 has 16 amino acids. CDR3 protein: CASSQGRTGPLDEQYF. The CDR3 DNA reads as TGTGCCAGCAGCCAAGGACGGACAGGCCCTCTGGACGAGCAGTACTTC.

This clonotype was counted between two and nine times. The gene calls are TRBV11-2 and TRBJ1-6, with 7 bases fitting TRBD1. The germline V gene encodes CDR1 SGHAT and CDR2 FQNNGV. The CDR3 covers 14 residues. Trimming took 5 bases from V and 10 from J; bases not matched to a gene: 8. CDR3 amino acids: CASSPRQGESPLHF. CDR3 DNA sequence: TGTGCCAGCAGCCCGCGACAGGGAGAGTCACCCCTCCACTTT.

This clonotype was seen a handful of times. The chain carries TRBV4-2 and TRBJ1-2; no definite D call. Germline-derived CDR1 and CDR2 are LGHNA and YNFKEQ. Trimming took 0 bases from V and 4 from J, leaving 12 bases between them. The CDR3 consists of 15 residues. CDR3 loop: CASSQEVMGGYGYTF. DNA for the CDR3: TGTGCCAGCAGCCAAGAAGTAATGGGTGGCTATGGCTACACCTTC.

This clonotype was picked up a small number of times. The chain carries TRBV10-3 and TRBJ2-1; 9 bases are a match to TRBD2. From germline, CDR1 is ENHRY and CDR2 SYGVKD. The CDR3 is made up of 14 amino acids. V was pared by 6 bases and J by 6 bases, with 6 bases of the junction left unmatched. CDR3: CAIRVAGEVNEQFF. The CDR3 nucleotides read TGTGCCATCAGGGTAGCGGGGGAGGTCAATGAGCAGTTCTTC.

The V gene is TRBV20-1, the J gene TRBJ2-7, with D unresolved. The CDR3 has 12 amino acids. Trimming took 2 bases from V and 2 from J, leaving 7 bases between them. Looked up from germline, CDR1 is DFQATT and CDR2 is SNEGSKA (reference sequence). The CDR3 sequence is CSARSPAYEQYF. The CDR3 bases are TGCAGTGCTAGATCCCCAGCCTACGAGCAGTACTTC.

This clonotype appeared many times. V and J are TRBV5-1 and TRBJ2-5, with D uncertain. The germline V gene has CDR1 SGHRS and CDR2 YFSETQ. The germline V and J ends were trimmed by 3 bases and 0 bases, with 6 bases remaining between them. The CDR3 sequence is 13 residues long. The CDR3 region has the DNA TGCGCCAGCAGCTCCAACTACCAAGAGACCCAGTACTTC. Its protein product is CASSSNYQETQYF.

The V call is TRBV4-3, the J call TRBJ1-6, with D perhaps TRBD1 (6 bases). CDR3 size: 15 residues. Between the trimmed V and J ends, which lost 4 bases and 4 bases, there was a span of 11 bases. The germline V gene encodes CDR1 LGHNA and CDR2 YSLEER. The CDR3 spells CASSREGGYNSPLHF. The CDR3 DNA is TGCGCCAGCAGCCGAGAGGGGGGTTATAATTCACCCCTCCACTTT.

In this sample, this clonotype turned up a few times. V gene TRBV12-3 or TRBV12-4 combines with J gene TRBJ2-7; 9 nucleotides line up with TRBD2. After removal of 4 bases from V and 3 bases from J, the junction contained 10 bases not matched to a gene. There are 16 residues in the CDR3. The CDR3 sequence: CASSSLSSGGHYEQYF. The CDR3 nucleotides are TGTGCCAGCAGTTCTCTAAGTAGCGGGGGACACTACGAGCAGTACTTC.

The CDR3: CASSLDVGETQYF. In DNA, the CDR3 is TGCGCCAGCAGCTTGGACGTGGGGGAGACCCAGTACTTC. J is TRBJ2-5 and V is TRBV5-1; D is undetermined. Germline CDR1 is SGHRS and CDR2 is YFSETQ. V lost 0 bases, J lost 5 bases, and 8 bases lay in between. The CDR3 length is 13 residues. Full variable domain (missing parts from reference TRBV5-1 and TRBJ2-5): KAGVTQTPRYLIKTRGQQVTLSCSPISGHRSVSWYQQTPGQGLQFLFEYFSETQRNKGNFPGRFSGRQFSNSRSEMNVSTLELGDSALYLCASSLDVGETQYFGPGTRLLVL.

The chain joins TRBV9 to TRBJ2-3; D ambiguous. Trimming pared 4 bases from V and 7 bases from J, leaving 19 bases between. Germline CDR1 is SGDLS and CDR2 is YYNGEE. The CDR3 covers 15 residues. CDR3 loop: CASSPSLVSKNTQYF. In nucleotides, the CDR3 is TGTGCCAGCAGCCCTTCTCTAGTTAGCAAGAATACGCAGTATTTT.

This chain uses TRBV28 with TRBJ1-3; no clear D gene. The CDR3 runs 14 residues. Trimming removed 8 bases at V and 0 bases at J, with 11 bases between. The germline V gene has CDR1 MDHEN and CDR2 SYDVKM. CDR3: CASLGANSGNTIYF. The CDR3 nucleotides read TGTGCCAGCCTTGGAGCCAACTCTGGAAACACCATATATTTT. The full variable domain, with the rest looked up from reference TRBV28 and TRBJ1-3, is DVKVTQSSRYLVKRTGEKVFLECVQDMDHENMFWYRQDPGLGLRLIYFSYDVKMKEKGDIPEGYSVSREKKERFSLILESASTNQTSMYLCASLGANSGNTIYFGEGSWLTVV.

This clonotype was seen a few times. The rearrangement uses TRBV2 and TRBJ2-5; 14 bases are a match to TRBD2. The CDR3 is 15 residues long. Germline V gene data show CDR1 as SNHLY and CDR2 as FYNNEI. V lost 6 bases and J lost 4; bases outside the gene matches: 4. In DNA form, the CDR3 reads TGTGCCAGCAGGAAGGGGACTAGCGGGGGAGAGACCCAGTACTTC. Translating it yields CASRKGTSGGETQYF.

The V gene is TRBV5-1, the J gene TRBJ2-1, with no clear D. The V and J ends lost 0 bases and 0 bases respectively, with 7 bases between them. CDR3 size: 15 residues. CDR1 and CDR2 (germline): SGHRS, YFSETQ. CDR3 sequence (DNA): TGCGCCAGCAGCTTGGTTCAGAGCTCCTACAATGAGCAGTTCTTC. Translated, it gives CASSLVQSSYNEQFF.

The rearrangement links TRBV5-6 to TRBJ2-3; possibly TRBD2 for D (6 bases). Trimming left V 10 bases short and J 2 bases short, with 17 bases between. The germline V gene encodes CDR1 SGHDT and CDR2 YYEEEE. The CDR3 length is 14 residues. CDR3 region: CAGCCGEDTDTQYF. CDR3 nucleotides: TGTGCCGGATGTTGCGGGGAAGACACAGATACGCAGTATTTT.

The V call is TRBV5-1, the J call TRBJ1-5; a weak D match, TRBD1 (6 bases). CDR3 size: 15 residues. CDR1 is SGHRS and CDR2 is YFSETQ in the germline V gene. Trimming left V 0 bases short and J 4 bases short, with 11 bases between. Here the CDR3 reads CASSLVSGENQPQHF. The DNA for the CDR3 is TGCGCCAGCAGCTTGGTGTCAGGGGAAAATCAGCCCCAGCATTTT.

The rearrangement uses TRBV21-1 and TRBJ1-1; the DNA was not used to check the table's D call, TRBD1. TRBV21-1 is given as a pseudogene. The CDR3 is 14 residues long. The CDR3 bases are TGTGCCAGCAGCAATCGACAGGGAGGGACTGAAGCTTTCTTT. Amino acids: CASSNRQGGTEAFF.

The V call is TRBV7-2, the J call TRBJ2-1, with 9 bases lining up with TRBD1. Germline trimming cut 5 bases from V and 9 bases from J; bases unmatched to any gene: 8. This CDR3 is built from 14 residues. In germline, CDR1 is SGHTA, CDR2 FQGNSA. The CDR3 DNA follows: TGTGCCAGCAGCGTAGAGATACAGGGGGCTGAGCAGTTCTTC. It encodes CASSVEIQGAEQFF.

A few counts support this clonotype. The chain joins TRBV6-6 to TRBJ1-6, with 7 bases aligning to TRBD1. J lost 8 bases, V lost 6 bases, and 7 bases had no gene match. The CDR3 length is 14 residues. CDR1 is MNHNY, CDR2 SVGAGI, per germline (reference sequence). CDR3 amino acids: CASSRDREDSPLHF. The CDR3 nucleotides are TGTGCCAGCAGCCGTGACAGGGAAGATTCACCCCTCCACTTT.

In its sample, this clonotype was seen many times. The CDR3 DNA reads TGCAGTGCAGCTGGGGCGGGGCTCGAAGAGACCCAGTACTTC. This encodes CSAAGAGLEETQYF. The chain uses TRBV20-1 and TRBJ2-5; the D gene is possibly TRBD2 (6 bases). This CDR3 has 14 residues. The V gene lost 6 bases and the J gene lost 3 bases, with 17 bases spanning the gap. Germline CDR1 and CDR2: DFQATT and SNEGSKA (reference sequence).

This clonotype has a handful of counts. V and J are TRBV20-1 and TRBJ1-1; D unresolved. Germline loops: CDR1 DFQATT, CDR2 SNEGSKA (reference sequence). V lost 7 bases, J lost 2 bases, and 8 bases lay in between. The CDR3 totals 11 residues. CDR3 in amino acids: CSVPSNTEAFF. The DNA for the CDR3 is TGCAGTGTACCGTCAAACACTGAAGCTTTCTTT.

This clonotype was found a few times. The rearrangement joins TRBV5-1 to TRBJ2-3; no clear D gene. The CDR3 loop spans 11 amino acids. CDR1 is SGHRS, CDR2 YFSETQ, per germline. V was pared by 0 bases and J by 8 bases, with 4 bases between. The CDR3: CASSLEFTQYF. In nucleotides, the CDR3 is TGCGCCAGCAGCTTGGAATTTACGCAGTATTTT. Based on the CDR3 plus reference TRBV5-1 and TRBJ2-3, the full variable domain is KAGVTQTPRYLIKTRGQQVTLSCSPISGHRSVSWYQQTPGQGLQFLFEYFSETQRNKGNFPGRFSGRQFSNSRSEMNVSTLELGDSALYLCASSLEFTQYFGPGTRLTVL.

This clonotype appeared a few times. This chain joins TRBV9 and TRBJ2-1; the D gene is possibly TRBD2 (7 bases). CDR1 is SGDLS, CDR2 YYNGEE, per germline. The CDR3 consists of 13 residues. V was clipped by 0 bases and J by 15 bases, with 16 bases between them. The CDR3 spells CASSVERAGEGFF. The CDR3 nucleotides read TGTGCCAGCAGCGTAGAGAGGGCAGGGGAGGGGTTCTTC.

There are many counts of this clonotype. In DNA form, the CDR3 reads TGTGCCAGCATCACACAGCGGGGAAGCTCCTACAATGAGCAGTTCTTC. It specifies CASITQRGSSYNEQFF. The rearrangement uses TRBV7-9 and TRBJ2-1, with 7 positions matching TRBD2. This CDR3 is 16 amino acids long. J lost 0 bases, V lost 7 bases, and 9 bases had no gene match. The germline gives CDR1 SEHNR, CDR2 FQNEAQ (reference sequence).

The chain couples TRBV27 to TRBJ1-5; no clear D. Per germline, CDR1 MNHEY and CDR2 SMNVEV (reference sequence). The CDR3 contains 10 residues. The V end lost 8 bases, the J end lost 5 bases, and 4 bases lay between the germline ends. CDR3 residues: CASGYQPQHF. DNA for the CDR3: TGTGCCAGCGGTTATCAGCCCCAGCATTTT.

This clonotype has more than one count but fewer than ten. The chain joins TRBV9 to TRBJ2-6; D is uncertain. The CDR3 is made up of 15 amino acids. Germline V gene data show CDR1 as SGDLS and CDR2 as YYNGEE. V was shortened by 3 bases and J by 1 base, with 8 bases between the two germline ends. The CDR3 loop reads CASSAPLSGANVLTF. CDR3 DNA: TGTGCCAGCAGCGCCCCTTTATCTGGGGCCAACGTCCTGACTTTC.